This TCR beta chain was observed in a study of T cells after yellow fever vaccination. TCRdb itself ran the 5' RACE reads through MiXCR, one entry per CDR3 protein. The sample lists about 300,000 distinct CDR3 sequences, around 3.9% seen once, with roughly 24% in the top ten. CDR1 is SGHDN, CDR2 FVKESK, per germline. V lost 1 base and J 0 bases, leaving 11 bases between the germline ends. The CDR3 spans 16 residues. The gene calls are TRBV14 and TRBJ2-3; maybe TRBD1 (6 bases). The sample in question was PBMCs, obtained 5 days after the yellow fever booster vaccination. This clonotype was obtained from a man aged 18 to 30 who received the YFV17D yellow fever vaccine. The CDR3 protein is CASSQAGAYSTDTQYF. The CDR3 DNA is TGTGCCAGCAGCCAAGCAGGGGCGTATAGCACAGATACGCAGTATTTT.